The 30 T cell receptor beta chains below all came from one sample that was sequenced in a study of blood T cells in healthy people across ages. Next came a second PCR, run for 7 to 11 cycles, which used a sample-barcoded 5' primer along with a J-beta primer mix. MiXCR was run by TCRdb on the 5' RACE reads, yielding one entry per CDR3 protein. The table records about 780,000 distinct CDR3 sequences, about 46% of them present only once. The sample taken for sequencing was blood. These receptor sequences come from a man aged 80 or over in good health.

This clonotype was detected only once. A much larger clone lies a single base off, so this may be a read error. CDR3 residues: CASSCVATNEKLFF. CDR3 bases: TGTGCCAGCAGCTGTGTTGCAACTAATGAAAAACTGTTTTTT. V usage is TRBV7-2 and J usage is TRBJ1-4; D call uncertain. CDR3 size: 14 residues. Germline values: CDR1 SGHTA, CDR2 FQGNSA. The V end lost 4 bases, the J end lost 0 bases, and 6 bases lay between the germline ends.

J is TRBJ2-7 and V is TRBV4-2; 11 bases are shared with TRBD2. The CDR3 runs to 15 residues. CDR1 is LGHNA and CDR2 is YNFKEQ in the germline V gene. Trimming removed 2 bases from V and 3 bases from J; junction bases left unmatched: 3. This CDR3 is CASSQQLAGVYEQYF. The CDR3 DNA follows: TGTGCCAGCAGCCAACAACTAGCGGGAGTCTACGAGCAGTACTTC.

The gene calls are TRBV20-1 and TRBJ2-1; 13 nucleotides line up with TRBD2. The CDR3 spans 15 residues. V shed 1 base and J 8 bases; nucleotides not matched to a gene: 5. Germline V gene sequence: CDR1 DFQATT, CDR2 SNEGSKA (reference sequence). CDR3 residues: CSARGTSGGEDEQFF. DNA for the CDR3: TGCAGTGCTAGAGGGACTAGCGGGGGTGAGGATGAGCAGTTCTTC.

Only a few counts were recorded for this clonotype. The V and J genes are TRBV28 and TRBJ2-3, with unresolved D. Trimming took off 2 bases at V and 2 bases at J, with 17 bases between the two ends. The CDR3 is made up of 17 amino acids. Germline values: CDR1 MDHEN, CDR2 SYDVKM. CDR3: CASSLPPGAELTDTQYF. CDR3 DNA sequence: TGTGCCAGCAGTTTACCCCCTGGCGCCGAGCTCACAGATACGCAGTATTTT. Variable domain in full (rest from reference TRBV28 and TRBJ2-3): DVKVTQSSRYLVKRTGEKVFLECVQDMDHENMFWYRQDPGLGLRLIYFSYDVKMKEKGDIPEGYSVSREKKERFSLILESASTNQTSMYLCASSLPPGAELTDTQYFGPGTRLTVL.

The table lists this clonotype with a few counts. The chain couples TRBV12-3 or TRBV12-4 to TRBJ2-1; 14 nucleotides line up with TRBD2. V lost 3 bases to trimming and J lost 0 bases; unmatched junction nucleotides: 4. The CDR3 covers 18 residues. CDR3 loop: CASSLGLAGASSYNEQFF. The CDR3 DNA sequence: TGTGCCAGCAGTTTGGGACTAGCGGGAGCGAGCTCCTACAATGAGCAGTTCTTC.

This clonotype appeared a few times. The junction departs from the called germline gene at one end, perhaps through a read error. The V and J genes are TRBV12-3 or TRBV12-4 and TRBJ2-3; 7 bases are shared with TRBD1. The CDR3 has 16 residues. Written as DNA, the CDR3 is TGTGCCAGCAGACCTGAGGGACAGCCAAACACAGACACGCAGTATTTT. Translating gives CASRPEGQPNTDTQYF.

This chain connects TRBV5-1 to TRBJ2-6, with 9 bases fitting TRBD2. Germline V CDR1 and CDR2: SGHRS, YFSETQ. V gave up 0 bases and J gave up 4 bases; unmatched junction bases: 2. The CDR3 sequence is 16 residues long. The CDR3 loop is CASSLVAGAGANVLTF. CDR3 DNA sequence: TGCGCCAGCAGCTTGGTAGCGGGAGCAGGGGCCAACGTCCTGACTTTC.

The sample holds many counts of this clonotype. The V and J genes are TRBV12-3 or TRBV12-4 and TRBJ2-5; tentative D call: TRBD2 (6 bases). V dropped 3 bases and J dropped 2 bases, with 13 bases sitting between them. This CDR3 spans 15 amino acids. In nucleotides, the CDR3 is TGTGCCAGCAGTTTGAATCCCAGCGGGCAAGAGACCCAGTACTTC. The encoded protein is CASSLNPSGQETQYF.

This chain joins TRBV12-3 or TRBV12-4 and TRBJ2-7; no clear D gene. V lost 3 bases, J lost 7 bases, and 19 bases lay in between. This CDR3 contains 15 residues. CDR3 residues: CASSFFSSSYNEQYF. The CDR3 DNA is TGTGCCAGCAGTTTCTTCTCGTCAAGCTACAATGAGCAGTACTTC.

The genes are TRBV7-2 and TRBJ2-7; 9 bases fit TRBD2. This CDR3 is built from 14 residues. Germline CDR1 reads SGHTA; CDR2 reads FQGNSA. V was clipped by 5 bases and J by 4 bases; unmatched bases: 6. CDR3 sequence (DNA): TGTGCCAGCAGCCCCCAAAGCGGGAGGTACGAGCAGTACTTC. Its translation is CASSPQSGRYEQYF.

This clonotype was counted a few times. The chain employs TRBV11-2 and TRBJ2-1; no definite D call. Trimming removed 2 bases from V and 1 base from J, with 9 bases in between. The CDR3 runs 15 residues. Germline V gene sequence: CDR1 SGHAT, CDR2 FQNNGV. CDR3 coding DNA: TGTGCCAGCAGCTTACCCGCGCCTTCCTACAATGAGCAGTTCTTC. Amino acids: CASSLPAPSYNEQFF.

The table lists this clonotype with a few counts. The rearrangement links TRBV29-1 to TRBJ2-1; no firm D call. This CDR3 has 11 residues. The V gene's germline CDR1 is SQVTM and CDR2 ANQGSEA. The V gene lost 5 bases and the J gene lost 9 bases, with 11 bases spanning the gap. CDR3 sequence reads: CSVWSWGEQFF. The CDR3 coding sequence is TGCAGCGTTTGGAGCTGGGGTGAGCAGTTCTTC.

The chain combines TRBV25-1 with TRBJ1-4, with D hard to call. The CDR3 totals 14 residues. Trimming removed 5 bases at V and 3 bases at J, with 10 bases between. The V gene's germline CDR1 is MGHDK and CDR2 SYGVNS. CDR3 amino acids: CASSSYYANEKLFF. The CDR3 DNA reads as TGTGCCAGCAGTTCATACTATGCTAATGAAAAACTGTTTTTT.

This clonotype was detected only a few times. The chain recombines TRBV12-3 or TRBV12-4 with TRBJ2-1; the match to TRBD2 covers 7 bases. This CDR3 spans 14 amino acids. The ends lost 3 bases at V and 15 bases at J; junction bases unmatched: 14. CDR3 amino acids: CASSFRRTAGKRFF. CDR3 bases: TGTGCCAGCAGTTTCCGTCGCACAGCGGGAAAGAGGTTCTTC.

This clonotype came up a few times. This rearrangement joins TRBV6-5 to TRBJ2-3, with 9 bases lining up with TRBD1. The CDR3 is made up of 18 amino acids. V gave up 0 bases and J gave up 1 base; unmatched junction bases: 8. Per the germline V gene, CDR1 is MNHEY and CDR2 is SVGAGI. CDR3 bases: TGTGCCAGCAGTTACTCCGACCCGGGACAGGGACGCACAGATACGCAGTATTTT. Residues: CASSYSDPGQGRTDTQYF.

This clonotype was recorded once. This CDR3 is CSAGQGATRGQFF. In DNA form, the CDR3 reads TGCAGCGCGGGACAGGGGGCGACGCGGGGGCAGTTCTTC. This chain joins TRBV29-1 and TRBJ2-1; 12 bases agree with TRBD1. Germline values: CDR1 SQVTM, CDR2 ANQGSEA. The CDR3 sequence is 13 residues long. V was pared by 7 bases and J by 12 bases, with 10 bases of the junction left unmatched.

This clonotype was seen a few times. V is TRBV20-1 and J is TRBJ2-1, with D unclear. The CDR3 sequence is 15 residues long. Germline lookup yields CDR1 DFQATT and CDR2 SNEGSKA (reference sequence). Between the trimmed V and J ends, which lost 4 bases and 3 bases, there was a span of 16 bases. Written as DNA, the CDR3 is TGCAGTGCTACGCCCGCTGGGAAGAACTACAATGAGCAGTTCTTC. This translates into CSATPAGKNYNEQFF.

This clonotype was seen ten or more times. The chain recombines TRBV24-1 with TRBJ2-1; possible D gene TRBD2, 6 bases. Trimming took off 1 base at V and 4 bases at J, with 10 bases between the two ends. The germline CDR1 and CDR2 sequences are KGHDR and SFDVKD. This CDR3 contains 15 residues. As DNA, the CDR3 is TGTGCCACCAGTGATTTTGGAGGGCCTTACAATGAGCAGTTCTTC. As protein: CATSDFGGPYNEQFF.

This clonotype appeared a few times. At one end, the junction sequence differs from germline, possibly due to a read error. CDR3 DNA: TGTGCCAGCAGTGTAGCGGGGGCACCCTACGAGCAGTACTTC. Translating it yields CASSVAGAPYEQYF. The rearrangement links TRBV12-3 or TRBV12-4 to TRBJ2-7; 9 bases match TRBD2. The CDR3 consists of 14 residues.

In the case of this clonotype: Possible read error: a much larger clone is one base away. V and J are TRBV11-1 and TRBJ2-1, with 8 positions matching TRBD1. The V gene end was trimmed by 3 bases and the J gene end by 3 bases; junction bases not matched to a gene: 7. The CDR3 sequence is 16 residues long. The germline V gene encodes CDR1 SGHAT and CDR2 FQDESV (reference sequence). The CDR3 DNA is TGTGCCAGCAGCTTCAGGACAGGGTTTGACTACAATGAGCAGTTCTTC. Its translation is CASSFRTGFDYNEQFF.

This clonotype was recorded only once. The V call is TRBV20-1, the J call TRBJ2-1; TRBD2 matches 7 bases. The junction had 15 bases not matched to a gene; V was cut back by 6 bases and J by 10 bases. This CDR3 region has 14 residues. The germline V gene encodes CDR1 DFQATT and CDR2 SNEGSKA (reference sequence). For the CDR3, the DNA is TGCAGTGCGAGGCGGCGGGGGTCCATGGGGGAGCAGTTCTTC. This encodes CSARRRGSMGEQFF.

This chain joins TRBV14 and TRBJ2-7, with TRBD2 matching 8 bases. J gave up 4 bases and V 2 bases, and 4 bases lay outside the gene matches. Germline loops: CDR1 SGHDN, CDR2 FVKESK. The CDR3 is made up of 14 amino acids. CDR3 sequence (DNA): TGTGCCAGCAGCCAACGAGCGGGAGTGTACGAGCAGTACTTC. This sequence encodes CASSQRAGVYEQYF.

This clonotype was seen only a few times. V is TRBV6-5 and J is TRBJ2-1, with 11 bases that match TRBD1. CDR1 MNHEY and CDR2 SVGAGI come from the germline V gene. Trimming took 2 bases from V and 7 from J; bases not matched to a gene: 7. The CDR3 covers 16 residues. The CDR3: CASSYRGQGAKNEQFF. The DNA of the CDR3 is TGTGCCAGCAGTTACAGAGGACAGGGGGCGAAGAATGAGCAGTTCTTC.

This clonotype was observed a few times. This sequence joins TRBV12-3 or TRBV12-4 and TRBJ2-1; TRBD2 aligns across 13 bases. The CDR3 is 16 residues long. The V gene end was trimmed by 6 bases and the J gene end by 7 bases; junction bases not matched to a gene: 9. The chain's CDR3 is CASSPPGLAGTNEQFF. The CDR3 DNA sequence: TGTGCCAGCAGCCCACCGGGACTAGCGGGGACAAATGAGCAGTTCTTC.

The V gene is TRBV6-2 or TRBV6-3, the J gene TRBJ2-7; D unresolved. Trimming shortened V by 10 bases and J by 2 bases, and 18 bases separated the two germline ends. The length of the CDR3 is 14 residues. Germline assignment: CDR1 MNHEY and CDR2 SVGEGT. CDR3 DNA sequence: TGTGCCAACATCAACGGGCAGCGAACCTACGAGCAGTACTTC. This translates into CANINGQRTYEQYF.

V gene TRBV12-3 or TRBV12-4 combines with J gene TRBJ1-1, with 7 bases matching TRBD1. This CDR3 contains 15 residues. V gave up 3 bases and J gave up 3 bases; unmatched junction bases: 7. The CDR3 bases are TGTGCCAGCAGTTTTAGGGCAGGGGGGTACACTGAAGCTTTCTTT. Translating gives CASSFRAGGYTEAFF.

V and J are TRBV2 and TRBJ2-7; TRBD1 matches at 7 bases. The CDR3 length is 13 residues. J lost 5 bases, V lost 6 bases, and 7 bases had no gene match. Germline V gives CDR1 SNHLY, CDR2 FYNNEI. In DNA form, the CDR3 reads TGTGCCAGCAGGGCACAGGGGATTAACGAGCAGTACTTC. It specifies CASRAQGINEQYF.

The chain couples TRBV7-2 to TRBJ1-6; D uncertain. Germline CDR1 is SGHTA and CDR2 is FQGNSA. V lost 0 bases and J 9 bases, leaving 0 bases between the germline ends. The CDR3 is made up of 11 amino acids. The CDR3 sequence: CASSLASPLHF. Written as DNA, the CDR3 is TGTGCCAGCAGCTTAGCTTCACCCCTCCACTTT.

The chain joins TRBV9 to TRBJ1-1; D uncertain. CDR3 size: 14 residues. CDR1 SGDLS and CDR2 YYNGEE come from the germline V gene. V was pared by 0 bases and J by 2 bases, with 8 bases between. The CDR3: CASSVASDNTEAFF. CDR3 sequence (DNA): TGTGCCAGCAGCGTAGCCTCAGATAACACTGAAGCTTTCTTT.

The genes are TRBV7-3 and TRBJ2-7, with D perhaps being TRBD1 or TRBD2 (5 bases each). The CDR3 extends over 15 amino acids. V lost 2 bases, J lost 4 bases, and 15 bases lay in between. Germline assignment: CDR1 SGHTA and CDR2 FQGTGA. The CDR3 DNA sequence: TGTGCCAGCAGCTTAGATCCGGGACCGCCTTACGAGCAGTACTTC. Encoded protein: CASSLDPGPPYEQYF.